The following is a T cell receptor (beta chain) sequence with its context. The germline V and J ends were trimmed by 7 bases and 9 bases, with 13 bases remaining between them. The CDR3 length is 12 residues. The sample is drawn from a study of T-cell reconstitution after alpha-beta-depleted transplantation in children. Preparation of the TCRbeta library was carried out with unique molecular identifiers. TCRdb passed the PCR reads through MiXCR, listing each CDR3 protein once. The data contain 350,000 to 400,000 distinct CDR3 sequences, less than 15% of them singletons. The chain has TRBV12-3 or TRBV12-4 and TRBJ2-1; D is perhaps TRBD2 (5 bases). The receptor's source is a human donor who donated a stem cell graft to a child with Fanconi anemia. The sequenced sample was PBMCs, obtained from the stem cell graft. The CDR3 here is CASTHAGPEQFF. The CDR3 region has the DNA TGTGCCAGCACCCATGCGGGTCCTGAGCAGTTCTTC.